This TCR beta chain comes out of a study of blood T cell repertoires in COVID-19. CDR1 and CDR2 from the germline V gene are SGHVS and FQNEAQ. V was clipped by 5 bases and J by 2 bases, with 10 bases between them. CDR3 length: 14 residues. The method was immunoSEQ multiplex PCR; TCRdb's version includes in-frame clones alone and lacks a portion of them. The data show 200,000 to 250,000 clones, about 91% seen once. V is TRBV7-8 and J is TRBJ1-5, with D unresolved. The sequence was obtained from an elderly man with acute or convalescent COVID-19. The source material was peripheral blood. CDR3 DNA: TGTGCCAGCAGCACTGAAGTAGGCAATCAGCCCCAGCATTTT. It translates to CASSTEVGNQPQHF.